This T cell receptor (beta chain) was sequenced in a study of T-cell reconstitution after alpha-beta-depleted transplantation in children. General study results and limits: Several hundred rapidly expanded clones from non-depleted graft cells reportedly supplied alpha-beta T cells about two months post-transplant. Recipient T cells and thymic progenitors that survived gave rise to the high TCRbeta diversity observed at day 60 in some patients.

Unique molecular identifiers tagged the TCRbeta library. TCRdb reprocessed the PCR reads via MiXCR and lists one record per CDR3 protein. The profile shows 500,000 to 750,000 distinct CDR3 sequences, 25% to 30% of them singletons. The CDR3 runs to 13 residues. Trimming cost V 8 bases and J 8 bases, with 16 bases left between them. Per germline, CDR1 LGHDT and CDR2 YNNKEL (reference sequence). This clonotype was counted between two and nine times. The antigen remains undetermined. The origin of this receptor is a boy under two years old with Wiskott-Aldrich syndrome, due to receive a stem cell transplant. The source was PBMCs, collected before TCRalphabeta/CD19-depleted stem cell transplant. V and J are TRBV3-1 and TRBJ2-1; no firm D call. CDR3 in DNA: TGTGCCAGCGGACGAATAAAGGGCTATGAGCAGTTCTTC. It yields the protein CASGRIKGYEQFF.